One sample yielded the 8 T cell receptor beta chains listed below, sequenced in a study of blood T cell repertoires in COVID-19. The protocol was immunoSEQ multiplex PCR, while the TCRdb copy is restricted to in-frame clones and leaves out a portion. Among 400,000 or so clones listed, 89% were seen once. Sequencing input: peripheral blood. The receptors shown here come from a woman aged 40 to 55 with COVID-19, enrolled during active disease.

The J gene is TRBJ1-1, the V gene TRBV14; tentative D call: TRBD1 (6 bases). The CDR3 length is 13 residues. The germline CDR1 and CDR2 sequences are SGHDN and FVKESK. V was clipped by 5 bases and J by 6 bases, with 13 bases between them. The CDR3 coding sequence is TGTGCCAGCAGCGGACGACAGGAAGCTGAAGCTTTCTTT. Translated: CASSGRQEAEAFF.

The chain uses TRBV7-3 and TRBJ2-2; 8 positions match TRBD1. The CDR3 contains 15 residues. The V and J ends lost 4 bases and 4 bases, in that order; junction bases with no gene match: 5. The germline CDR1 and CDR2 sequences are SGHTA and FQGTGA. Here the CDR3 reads CASSSQGASTGELFF. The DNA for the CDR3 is TGTGCCAGCAGCTCGCAGGGGGCAAGCACCGGGGAGCTGTTTTTT. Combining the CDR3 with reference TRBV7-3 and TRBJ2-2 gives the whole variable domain GAGVSQTPSNKVTEKGKYVELRCDPISGHTALYWYRQSLGQGPEFLIYFQGTGAADDSGLPNDRFFAVRPEGSVSTLKIQRTERGDSAVYLCASSSQGASTGELFFGEGSRLTVL.

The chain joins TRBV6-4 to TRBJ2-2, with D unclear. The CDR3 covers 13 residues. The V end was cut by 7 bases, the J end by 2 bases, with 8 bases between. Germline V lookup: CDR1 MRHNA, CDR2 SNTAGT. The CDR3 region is CASTASNTGELFF. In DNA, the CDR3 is TGTGCCAGCACCGCTAGTAACACCGGGGAGCTGTTTTTT.

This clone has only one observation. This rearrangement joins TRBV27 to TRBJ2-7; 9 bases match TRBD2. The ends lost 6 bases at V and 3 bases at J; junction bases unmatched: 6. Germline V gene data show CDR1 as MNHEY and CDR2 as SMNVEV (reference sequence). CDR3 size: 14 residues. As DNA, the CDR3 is TGTGCCAGCAGCCCAGCGGGGGGAGGCTACGAGCAGTACTTC. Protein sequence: CASSPAGGGYEQYF.

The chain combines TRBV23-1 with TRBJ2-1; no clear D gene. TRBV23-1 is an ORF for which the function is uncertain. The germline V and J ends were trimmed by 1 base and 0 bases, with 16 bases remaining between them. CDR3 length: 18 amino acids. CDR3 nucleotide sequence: TGCGCCAGCAGTCAATGGGCAGCCCGGTTTAGCTCCTACAATGAGCAGTTCTTC. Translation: CASSQWAARFSSYNEQFF.

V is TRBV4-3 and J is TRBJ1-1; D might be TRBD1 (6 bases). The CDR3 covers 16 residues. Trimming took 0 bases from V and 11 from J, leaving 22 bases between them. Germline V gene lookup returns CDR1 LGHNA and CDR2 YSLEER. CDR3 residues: CASSQDSAGARSFAFF. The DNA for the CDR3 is TGCGCCAGCAGCCAAGATTCCGCAGGGGCGCGTAGCTTCGCTTTCTTT.

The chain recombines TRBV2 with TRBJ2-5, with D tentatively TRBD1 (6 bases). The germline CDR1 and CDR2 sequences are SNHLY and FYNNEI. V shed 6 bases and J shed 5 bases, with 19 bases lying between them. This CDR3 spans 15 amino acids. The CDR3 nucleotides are TGTGCCAGCAGACCACCTCACAGGGTTCGGGAGACCCAGTACTTC. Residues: CASRPPHRVRETQYF.

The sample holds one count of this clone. The CDR3 sequence: CASSPPGQIPSYEQYF. The CDR3 coding sequence is TGTGCCAGCAGTCCACCCGGACAGATACCATCCTACGAGCAGTACTTC. The chain combines TRBV6-2 or TRBV6-3 with TRBJ2-7, with D perhaps matching TRBD1 (6 bases). CDR3 length equals 16 residues. Trimming removed 5 bases from V and 1 base from J, with 18 bases in between. CDR1 is MNHEY and CDR2 is SVGEGT in the germline V gene.